Below, one T cell receptor beta chain is given with its context. The data stem from a study of blood T cell repertoires in COVID-19. On the study more broadly: From T cells, B-cell-depleted T cells, or PBMCs came the material, which was cDNA or gDNA.

The CDR3 covers 14 residues. V was cut by 1 base and J by 4 bases, with 11 bases left in between. From germline, CDR1 is MNHEY and CDR2 SMNVEV (reference sequence). Using immunoSEQ multiplex PCR, the repertoire was profiled, and TCRdb retains in-frame clones only, with some absent. The sample lists around 150,000 clones; roughly 85% were seen once. The chain recombines TRBV27 with TRBJ2-7; D may be TRBD1 (6 bases). The sample taken for sequencing was peripheral blood. This clonotype was sampled from a man between 65 and 85 years old with acute or convalescent COVID-19. CDR3 DNA sequence: TGTGCCAGCAGTTTATACAGGGCTGGGTACGAGCAGTACTTC. Protein: CASSLYRAGYEQYF.